This T cell receptor beta chain stems from a study of molecular identifiers for immune sequencing clone quantification. Study-level information: Replicate experiments divided RNA from around 20,000 or 100,000 naive CD8 cells into five parts and sequenced four.

General observations from the study: Spiked TCR RNA from one Jurkat cell reportedly showed up when mixed among 1 million or so naive cells.

CDR1 is MNHNS, CDR2 SASEGT, per germline. The CDR3 is made up of 16 amino acids. Turning to this clonotype: Its antigen is not known. At one boundary the junction diverges from the germline segment, which might be a read error.

For bulk TCR libraries, previously described methods and listed TCR primers were used. TCRdb passed the PCR reads through MiXCR, listing each CDR3 protein once. The repertoire holds around 86,000 distinct CDR3 sequences, with over 15% as singletons. The specimen was naive CD8+ T cells from blood, with Jurkat cell RNA spiked in. Indicated subset: FACS-sorted CD8+CD4-CCR7+CD45RA+ naive T cells. This chain connects TRBV6-1 to TRBJ2-3, with D tentatively TRBD1 (5 bases). The TCR was taken from a human donor in good health. Some libraries in this study had Jurkat cell RNA spiked in. CDR3 in amino acids: CASSEKQYPETDTRYF. Written as DNA, the CDR3 is TGTGCCAGCAGCGAAAAGCAATACCCAGAGACAGATACGCGGTATTTT.